This TCR beta chain was identified during a study of a mutant IDH1 vaccine in newly diagnosed glioma. At the level of the study: Males made up around 62% and females about 40% of treated patients, whose mean age was roughly 40 years.

V was shortened by 0 bases and J by 4 bases, with 13 bases between the two germline ends. This CDR3 is built from 17 residues. Germline CDR1 reads LGHNA; CDR2 reads YSLEER. TCRdb's copy holds only in-frame clones and misses some; the assay was immunoSEQ multiplex PCR. The sample shows some 60,000 clones, about four fifths of them seen only once. The time point here: week 11, during vaccination. Every vaccine dose comprised 300 ug of mutant IDH1 20-mer peptide plus topical imiquimod. On this clone: The antigen remains undetermined.

This TCR came from a man aged 45 to 65 with glioma. The sample was PBMCs, taken from a glioma patient whose treatment included an IDH1 peptide vaccine. V gene TRBV4-3 combines with J gene TRBJ2-6; D gene unclear. The CDR3 loop reads CASSQEPRSWGANVLTF. In DNA form, the CDR3 reads TGCGCCAGCAGCCAAGAGCCCCGCTCTTGGGGGGCCAACGTCCTGACTTTC.